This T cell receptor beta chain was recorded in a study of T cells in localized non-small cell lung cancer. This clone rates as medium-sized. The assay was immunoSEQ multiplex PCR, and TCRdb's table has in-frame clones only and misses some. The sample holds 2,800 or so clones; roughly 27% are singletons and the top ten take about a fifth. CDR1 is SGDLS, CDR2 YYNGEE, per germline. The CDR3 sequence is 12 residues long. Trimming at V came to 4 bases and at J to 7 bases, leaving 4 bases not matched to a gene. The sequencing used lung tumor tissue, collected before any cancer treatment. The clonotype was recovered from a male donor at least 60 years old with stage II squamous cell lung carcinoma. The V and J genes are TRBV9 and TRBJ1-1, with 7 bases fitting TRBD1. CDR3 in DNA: TGTGCCAGCAGCTTAGGACAGGTTGAAGCTTTCTTT. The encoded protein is CASSLGQVEAFF.